Given below is one TCR beta chain in context. Antigen: not known. The CDR3 contains 19 residues. This specimen comes from a study of Ad26.COV2.S vaccination and SARS-CoV-2 variants. Looking at the study overall: Ad26.COV2.S was injected intramuscularly once or twice, 56 days apart. Study findings and constraints: Measures of TCR breadth and depth may have fallen short of total T cell responses.

Documented treatment: about 20 received Ad26.COV2.S at low or high dose, single or two shots; roughly five received placebo; per-sample allocation not given. On day 63 after the first injection, vaccine and placebo recipients gave samples. Boston provided a donor who was an adult aged 18-55 years. Sequencing used immunoSEQ multiplex PCR; TCRdb keeps in-frame clones, though not all of them. The data contain some 350,000 clones, roughly nine tenths of them singletons. The J gene is TRBJ1-2, the V gene TRBV7-5. TRBV7-5 is a known pseudogene. The material sequenced was peripheral blood, taken in a trial of Ad26.COV2.S vaccine versus placebo. This clonotype was sampled from a person aged 18-60 years who received the Ad26.COV2.S COVID-19 vaccine or a placebo. Here the CDR3 DNA reads TGTGCCAGAAGCTCCCCTTGTCGACCACGCCGACTCTCTAACTATGGCTACACCTTC. It translates to CARSSPCRPRRLSNYGYTF.